The clone carrying this TCR beta chain has at least ten counts. This CDR3 spans 15 amino acids. J lost 7 bases, V lost 5 bases, and 8 bases had no gene match. Per germline, CDR1 SGHTA and CDR2 FQGNSA. Each CDR3 protein is one row after TCRdb ran MiXCR on the 5' RACE reads. Of 250,000 or so distinct CDR3 sequences listed, roughly 4% are singletons. This sample is drawn from a study of T cells after yellow fever vaccination. This TCR was sampled from a man aged 18 to 29 who received the YFV17D yellow fever vaccine. This sequence joins TRBV7-2 and TRBJ2-2; 9 bases align to TRBD2. The specimen was PBMCs, collected 15 days after the yellow fever booster vaccination. CDR3 loop: CASSPGLANGGELFF. CDR3 nucleotide sequence: TGTGCCAGCAGCCCCGGACTAGCGAACGGCGGGGAGCTGTTTTTT.